This T cell receptor (beta chain) was sequenced in a study of CD8 T cells in ankylosing spondylitis. General study points: Ankylosing spondylitis blood appeared to carry a characteristic TCR beta motif of several highly homologous variants. Past studies reported some motif variants in reactive arthritis synovial fluid and blood. Reported data indicate significant enrichment of disease-linked clones within matched ankylosing spondylitis synovial fluid. Disease-linked clones proved CD8+ and comparatively uncommon in peripheral blood.

Remarks on this clonotype: What it binds is unknown.

The germline V gene has CDR1 MNHEY and CDR2 SVGAGI. V was pared by 3 bases and J by 3 bases, with 8 bases of the junction left unmatched. This CDR3 contains 15 residues. Researchers built TCR beta libraries using quantitative 5'-RACE with molecular barcodes. TCRdb re-called the 5' RACE reads with MiXCR, one entry per CDR3 protein. The sample contains 300,000 to 400,000 distinct CDR3 sequences, 20% to 25% of which appear only once. The TCR sequence derives from a male donor with ankylosing spondylitis. Sequencing was performed on blood, either unsorted or a sorted T cell fraction (not recorded which). V gene TRBV6-5 combines with J gene TRBJ2-7, with 7 bases that match TRBD1. Here the CDR3 reads CASSYAQGQSYEQYF. In nucleotides, the CDR3 is TGTGCCAGCAGTTATGCCCAGGGACAGAGCTACGAGCAGTACTTC.